This record concerns one TCR beta chain sequence. Its antigen is unknown. No quality values exist for individual bases; no much larger clone is one base distant. The library came from the immunoSEQ multiplex PCR assay. In most patients, genomic DNA was isolated using the Qiagen DNeasy Blood and Tissue Kit and sent frozen to Adaptive Biotechnologies for TCR sequencing. For most patients, genomic DNA was subjected to high-throughput TCR-beta CDR3 sequencing by Adaptive Biotechnologies. In the source study's methods: TCR sequencing data for roughly 17 patients were retrieved from Adaptive's ImmunoSEQ software; a few other patients were processed with MiXCR and VDJtools. To correct CD4 versus CD8 sorting errors, sequences present in both subsets at a frequency ratio below 5:1 were removed. Because the origin of CDR3 nucleotide sequences shared between donor and recipient could not be assigned, those sequences were removed. At least 2-fold expansion over unstimulated cells and a minimum CFSE-low frequency of 0.002% (template counts) or 0.001% (read counts) were required for clones to be classified as alloreactive. A clone was considered mappable if detected in the sequenced pre-transplant spleen, lymph node, or MLR CFSE-low populations of the donor or recipient. The cumulative frequency of alloreactive clones was calculated as a percentage of all sequences, weighted by copy number. Drawn from immuneACCESS, this table holds only the in-frame rearrangements with V and J called that TCRdb kept. Clones are partly lost; checked studies trace under half to an unresolved V gene and leave the rest unexplained. V, J and clone size were drawn from that table, and D and trimming were deduced from the DNA. Counted in this sample were under 150,000 clones; 85% to 95% of them appeared once. The ten largest clonotypes hold 0.095% to 0.15% of the sample.

The cysteine opens and the phenylalanine closes a CDR3 of 11 amino acids. Left in the record is the CDR3 DNA by itself, 33 bases read in frame from the first base. The junction shows trimming of 6 bases on V and 7 bases on J, plus 6 bases between the germline ends. CDR1 and CDR2 are read off the germline V gene as MDHEN and SYDVKM. This entry is derived from a study of graft-versus-host responses after intestinal transplantation (dated by TCRdb to the early 2020s). Regarding the study in general: The transplants that recipients got were multivisceral, liver-intestinal, or isolated intestinal. Every recipient was given anti-thymocyte globulin induction, followed by around three years of maintenance tacrolimus and steroids. After intestinal transplantation, graft-versus-host and host-versus-graft alloreactive T cell clones in the graft, circulation and bone marrow were tracked using bulk TCR-beta CDR3 sequencing. To identify alloreactive clones, pre-transplant mixed lymphocyte reaction products were sequenced and then compared with unstimulated pre-transplant donor and recipient T cells. A cohort of about two dozen intestinal transplant recipients, including one retransplant, was enrolled, and 3 patients lacking pretransplant specimens were excluded. Donor T cell macrochimerism was defined as a peak of at least 4% donor T cells among recipient peripheral blood mononuclear cells. Instead of going to the commercial service, samples from three later patients were sequenced in-house on an Illumina MiSeq and processed with MiXCR.

What the work shows at the level of the full study, not this receptor alone: GvH clones were detected in recipient bone marrow, and some of these GvH clones were observed earlier in ileal mucosa or blood, consistent with an intestinal mucosal origin. Early after transplant, peak levels of circulating GvH clones were found to be associated with declines in HvG clones. In the allografts of patients with donor T cell macrochimerism, GvH to HvG T cell clonal ratios were high. Conclusions were limited by the relatively low number and heterogeneity of intestinal transplant patients.

Interpreted using the paper, the time point label stands for: cells obtained before transplantation from donor or recipient. CD3+CD4+ and CD3+CD8+ populations were FACS-sorted from unstimulated pre-transplant donor and recipient cells taken from spleen or lymph nodes. The specimen comprised unstimulated CD4+ T cells sorted from spleen or lymph node cells, sampled before intestinal transplant. This receptor was taken from a human donor who received an intestinal transplant. Recombination joined TRBV28 with TRBJ1-4; the D gene cannot be named for sure. The DNA sequence follows: TGTGCCAGCAGCCTCGCTGAAAAACTGTTTTTT. The translation is CASSLAEKLFF.